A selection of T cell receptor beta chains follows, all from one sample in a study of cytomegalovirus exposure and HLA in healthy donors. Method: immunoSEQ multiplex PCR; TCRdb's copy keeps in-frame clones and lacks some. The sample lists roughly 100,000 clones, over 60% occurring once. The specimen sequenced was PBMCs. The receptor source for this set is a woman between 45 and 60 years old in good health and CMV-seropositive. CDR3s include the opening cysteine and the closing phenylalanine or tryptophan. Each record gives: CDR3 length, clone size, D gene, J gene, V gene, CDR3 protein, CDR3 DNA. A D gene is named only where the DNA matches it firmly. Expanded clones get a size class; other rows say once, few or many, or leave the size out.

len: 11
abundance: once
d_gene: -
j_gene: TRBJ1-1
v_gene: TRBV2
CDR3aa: CASIIRTEAFF
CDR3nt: TGTGCCAGCATTATTCGCACTGAAGCTTTCTTT

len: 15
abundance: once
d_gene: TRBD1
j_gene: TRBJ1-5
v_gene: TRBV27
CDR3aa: CASSVQGYSNQPQHF
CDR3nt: TGTGCCAGCAGTGTACAGGGGTATAGCAATCAGCCCCAGCATTTT

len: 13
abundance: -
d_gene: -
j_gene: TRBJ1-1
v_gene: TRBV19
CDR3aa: CASSIYYRDQAFF
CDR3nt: TGTGCCAGTAGTATATATTACAGGGATCAAGCTTTCTTT

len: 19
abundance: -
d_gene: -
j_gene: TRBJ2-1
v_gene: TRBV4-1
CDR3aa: CASSQNHLGEPSSYNEQFF
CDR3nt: TGCGCCAGCAGCCAAAACCACCTTGGGGAGCCCAGCTCCTACAATGAGCAGTTCTTC

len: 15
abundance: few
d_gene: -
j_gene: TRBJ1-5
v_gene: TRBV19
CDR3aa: CASSTHSQSHQPQHF
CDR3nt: TGTGCCAGTAGTACCCACTCACAGTCCCATCAGCCCCAGCATTTT

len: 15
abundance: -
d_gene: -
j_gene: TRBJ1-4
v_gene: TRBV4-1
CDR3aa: CASSQNSATNEKLFF
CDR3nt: TGCGCCAGCAGCCAAAACAGTGCAACTAATGAAAAACTGTTTTTT

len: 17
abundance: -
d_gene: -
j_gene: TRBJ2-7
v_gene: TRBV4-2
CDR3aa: CASSQDIGGAGFYEQYF
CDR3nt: TGTGCCAGCAGCCAAGATATAGGAGGGGCGGGTTTCTACGAGCAGTACTTC

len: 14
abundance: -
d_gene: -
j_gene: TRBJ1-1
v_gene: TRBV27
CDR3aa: CASRVGGSNTEAFF
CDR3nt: TGTGCCAGCAGGGTAGGAGGATCAAACACTGAAGCTTTCTTT

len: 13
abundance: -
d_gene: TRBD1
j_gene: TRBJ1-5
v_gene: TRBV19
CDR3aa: CATSRDRDQPQHF
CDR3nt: TGTGCCACTAGCCGGGACAGGGATCAGCCCCAGCATTTT

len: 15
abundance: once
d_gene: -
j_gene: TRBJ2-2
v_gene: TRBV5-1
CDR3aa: CASSLDQTYTGELFF
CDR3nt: TGCGCCAGCAGCTTGGACCAGACTTACACCGGGGAGCTGTTTTTT

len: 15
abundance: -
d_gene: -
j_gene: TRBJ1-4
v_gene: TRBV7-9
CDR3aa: CSSSSSLVGAEKLFF
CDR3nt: TGTTCCAGCAGCTCATCCCTCGTGGGGGCTGAAAAACTGTTTTTT

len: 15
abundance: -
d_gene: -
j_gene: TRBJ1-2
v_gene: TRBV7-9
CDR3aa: CASSSFMAGNLGYTF
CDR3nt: TGTGCCAGCAGCTCATTCATGGCAGGGAACCTCGGCTACACCTTC

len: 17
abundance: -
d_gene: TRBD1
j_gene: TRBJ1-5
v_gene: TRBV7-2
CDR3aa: CASRLWPRQGQRQPQHF
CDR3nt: TGTGCCAGCAGGTTATGGCCTCGACAGGGTCAACGTCAGCCCCAGCATTTT

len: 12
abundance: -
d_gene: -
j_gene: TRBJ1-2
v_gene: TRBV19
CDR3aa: CASSVSVYGYTF
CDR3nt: TGTGCCAGTAGTGTCAGCGTTTATGGCTACACCTTC

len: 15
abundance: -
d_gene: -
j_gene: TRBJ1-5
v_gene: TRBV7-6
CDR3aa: CASSKGGGMGQPQHF
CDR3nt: TGTGCCAGCAGCAAGGGGGGAGGGATGGGTCAGCCCCAGCATTTT

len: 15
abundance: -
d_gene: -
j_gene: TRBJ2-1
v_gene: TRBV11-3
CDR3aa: CASSLARKGLAEQFF
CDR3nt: TGTGCCAGCAGCTTAGCTCGAAAGGGACTGGCTGAGCAGTTCTTC

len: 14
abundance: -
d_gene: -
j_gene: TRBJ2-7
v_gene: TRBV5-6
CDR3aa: CASSSDGHSYEQYF
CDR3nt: TGTGCCAGCAGCTCCGACGGACACTCCTACGAGCAGTACTTC

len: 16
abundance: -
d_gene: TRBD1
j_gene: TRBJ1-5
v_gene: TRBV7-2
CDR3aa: CASSLERAGGGQPQHF
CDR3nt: TGTGCCAGCAGCTTAGAACGGGCAGGGGGAGGCCAGCCCCAGCATTTT

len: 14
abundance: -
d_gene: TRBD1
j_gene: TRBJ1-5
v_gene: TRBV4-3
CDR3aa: CASSQGQGNQPQHF
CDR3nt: TGCGCCAGCAGCCAAGGACAGGGAAATCAGCCCCAGCATTTT